A selection of T cell receptor beta chains follows, all from one sample in a study of blood T cell repertoires in COVID-19. Sequenced by immunoSEQ multiplex PCR; TCRdb stores in-frame clones only, minus some. In the table there are 73,000 or so clones, roughly 80% of which are singletons. The sample consisted of peripheral blood. Receptors originate from a man aged 55 to 69 with acute or convalescent COVID-19. Both conserved end residues are trimmed from each CDR3. A D gene is named only where the DNA matches it firmly.

j_call,v_call,d_call,cdr3_aa
TRBJ2-2,TRBV19,NA,ASRKSFGTSDTGELF
TRBJ1-1,TRBV11-3,NA,ASSEDMNTEAF
TRBJ2-1,TRBV24-1,NA,ATSDFYGVASSSYNEQF
TRBJ2-5,TRBV29-1,NA,SVRSYQETQY
TRBJ2-7,TRBV5-1,TRBD1,ASSRQGGGPYEQY
TRBJ1-3,TRBV6-5,TRBD1,ASTGTAGNTIY
TRBJ1-2,TRBV4-1,TRBD1,ASSYRTGTFYGYT
TRBJ2-7,TRBV2,TRBD2,ASSEQREGYEQY
TRBJ1-4,TRBV3-1/TRBV3-2,NA,ASSPQGNEKLF
TRBJ1-4,TRBV2,NA,ATTRQWGEKLF
TRBJ1-5,TRBV7-3,NA,ASSLERNQPQH
TRBJ2-2,TRBV6-1,TRBD1,ASSDRGTGELF
TRBJ2-3,TRBV6-5,TRBD1,ASSLDRGTDTQY
TRBJ2-3,TRBV5-1,NA,ASSLGPTASTDTQY
TRBJ1-6,TRBV18,TRBD1,ASSPRQGNSPLH
TRBJ2-1,TRBV6-4,NA,ASSAQSVGEQF
TRBJ2-2,TRBV12-3/TRBV12-4,NA,ASSLGDTGELF
TRBJ2-5,TRBV7-3,TRBD1,ASSRTGGETQY
TRBJ2-3,TRBV28,TRBD2,ASSLWTSGASTDTQY
TRBJ2-5,TRBV6-2/TRBV6-3,NA,ASSQLRETQY
TRBJ2-3,TRBV11-3,NA,ASSLGGPDTQY
TRBJ2-5,TRBV29-1,TRBD1,STYGTGSGETQY
TRBJ2-2,TRBV5-1,TRBD2,ASSLLAGAPRTGELF
TRBJ2-5,TRBV30,TRBD1,AWRPTGTGVQETQY